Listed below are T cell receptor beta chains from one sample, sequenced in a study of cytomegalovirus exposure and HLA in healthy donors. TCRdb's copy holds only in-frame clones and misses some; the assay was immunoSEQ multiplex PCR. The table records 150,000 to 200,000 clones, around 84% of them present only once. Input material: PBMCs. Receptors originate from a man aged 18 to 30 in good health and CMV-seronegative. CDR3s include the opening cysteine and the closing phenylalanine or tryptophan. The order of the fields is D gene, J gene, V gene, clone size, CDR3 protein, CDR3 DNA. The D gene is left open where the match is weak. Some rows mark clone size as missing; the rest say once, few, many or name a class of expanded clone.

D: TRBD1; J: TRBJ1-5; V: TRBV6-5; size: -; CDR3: CASSWSGGAPGQPQHF; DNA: TGTGCCAGCAGTTGGTCAGGGGGCGCCCCTGGTCAGCCCCAGCATTTT
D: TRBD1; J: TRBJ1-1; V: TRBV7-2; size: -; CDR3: CASSAGQVNTEAFF; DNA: TGTGCCAGCAGCGCCGGACAGGTGAACACTGAAGCTTTCTTT
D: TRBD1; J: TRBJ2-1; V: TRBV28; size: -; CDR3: CASSIGGARSNEQFF; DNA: TGTGCCAGCAGTATAGGGGGCGCGCGTTCCAATGAGCAGTTCTTC
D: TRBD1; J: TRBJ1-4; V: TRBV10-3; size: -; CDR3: CAISDGTGSEKLFF; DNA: TGTGCCATCAGTGATGGGACAGGGTCTGAAAAACTGTTTTTT
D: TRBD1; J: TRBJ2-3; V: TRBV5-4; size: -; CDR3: CASSLTGEKYTDTQYF; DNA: TGTGCCAGCAGCTTGACAGGGGAGAAGTACACAGATACGCAGTATTTT
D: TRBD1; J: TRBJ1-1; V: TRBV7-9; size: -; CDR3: CASSNTGVNTEAFF; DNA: TGTGCCAGCAGCAATACAGGGGTGAACACTGAAGCTTTCTTT
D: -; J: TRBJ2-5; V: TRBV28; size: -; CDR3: CASSLPGETQYF; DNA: TGTGCCAGCAGCCTCCCCGGTGAGACCCAGTACTTC
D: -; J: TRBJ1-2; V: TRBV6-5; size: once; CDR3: CASGRGAYGYTF; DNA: TGTGCCAGCGGTAGGGGCGCGTATGGCTACACCTTC
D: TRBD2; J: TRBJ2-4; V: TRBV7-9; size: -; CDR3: CASSLWEGLIAKNIQYF; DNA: TGTGCCAGCAGCTTATGGGAGGGCCTTATTGCCAAAAACATTCAGTACTTC
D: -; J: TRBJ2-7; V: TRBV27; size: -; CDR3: CASSFGASSGEQYF; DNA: TGTGCCAGCAGTTTCGGCGCGTCGTCGGGGGAGCAGTACTTC
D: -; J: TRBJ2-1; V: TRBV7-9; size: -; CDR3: CASSWDNNEQFF; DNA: TGTGCCAGCAGCTGGGACAACAATGAGCAGTTCTTC
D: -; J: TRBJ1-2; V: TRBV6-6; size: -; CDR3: CASSQDTYYGHTF; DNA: TGTGCCAGCAGCCAGGACACGTACTATGGCCACACCTTC
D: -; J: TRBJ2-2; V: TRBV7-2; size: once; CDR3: CASSLVRGAIGELFF; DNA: TGTGCCAGCAGCTTAGTCAGGGGGGCGATCGGGGAGCTGTTTTTT
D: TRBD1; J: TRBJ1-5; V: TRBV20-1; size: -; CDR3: CSASDRGPQHF; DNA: TGCAGTGCTTCAGACAGGGGGCCCCAGCATTTT
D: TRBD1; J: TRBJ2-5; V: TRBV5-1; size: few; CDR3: CASSTPGQYQETQYF; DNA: TGCGCCAGCAGCACTCCGGGACAGTACCAAGAGACCCAGTACTTC
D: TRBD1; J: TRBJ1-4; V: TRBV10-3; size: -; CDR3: CAISLDRGVKKLFF; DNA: TGTGCCATCAGCCTGGACAGGGGAGTTAAAAAACTGTTTTTT
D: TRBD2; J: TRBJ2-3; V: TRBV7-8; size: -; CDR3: CASSLVRLAGSTDTQYF; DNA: TGTGCCAGCAGCTTAGTTCGGCTAGCGGGAAGCACAGATACGCAGTATTTT
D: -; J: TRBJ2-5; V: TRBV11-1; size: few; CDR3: CASSPGGRETQYF; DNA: TGTGCCAGCAGCCCGGGGGGCAGGGAGACCCAGTACTTC